Listed here are 15 T cell receptor beta chains from one sample, sequenced in a study of cytomegalovirus exposure and HLA in healthy donors. PCR amplification relied on 60 Vbeta primers (plus 13 Jbeta primers). The table came from immunoSEQ multiplex PCR; TCRdb's copy has only in-frame clones and leaves some out. The table records about 160,000 clones, approximately 80% of them present only once. Input material: PBMCs. Source of these receptors: a young man in good health and CMV-seropositive.

The V gene is TRBV10-3, the J gene TRBJ1-5; a possible D gene is TRBD1 (5 bases). The CDR3 covers 13 residues. The germline V gene has CDR1 ENHRY and CDR2 SYGVKD. The ends were cut back, 6 bases at V and 8 bases at J, with 14 bases in the middle. CDR3 sequence (DNA): TGTGCCATCAGACGGGACGGGGGGGAGCCCCAGCATTTT. Protein product: CAIRRDGGEPQHF.

The chain links TRBV2 to TRBJ2-1; the match to TRBD2 covers 7 bases. With 6 bases clipped from V and 7 bases from J, the junction kept 9 bases outside the gene matches. The V gene's germline CDR1 is SNHLY and CDR2 FYNNEI. CDR3 length: 14 residues. CDR3 nucleotide sequence: TGTGCCAGCAGCTCCCCGGGACTATCAAATGAGCAGTTCTTC. It encodes CASSSPGLSNEQFF.

The V gene is TRBV5-1, the J gene TRBJ1-1; D might be TRBD1 (5 bases). With 3 bases removed from V and 1 base from J, the gap between germline ends came to 10 bases. The CDR3 is 14 residues long. Germline CDR1 and CDR2: SGHRS and YFSETQ. CDR3 amino acids: CASSSGEANTEAFF. The CDR3 DNA sequence: TGCGCCAGCAGCTCGGGGGAGGCGAACACTGAAGCTTTCTTT.

The sample holds one count of this clone. J is TRBJ1-1 and V is TRBV15, with D maybe TRBD1 (6 bases). The germline V and J ends were trimmed by 0 bases and 11 bases, with 13 bases remaining between them. This CDR3 is built from 13 residues. The V gene's germline CDR1 is LNHNV and CDR2 YYDKDF (reference sequence). DNA for the CDR3: TGTGCCACCAGCAGAGATTTACAGGGTGAGGCTTTCTTT. As protein: CATSRDLQGEAFF.

This clone was counted a few times. The chain joins TRBV4-3 to TRBJ1-5; 9 bases align to TRBD1. J gave up 7 bases and V 0 bases, and 4 bases lay outside the gene matches. The CDR3 consists of 15 residues. Germline-derived CDR1 and CDR2 are LGHNA and YSLEER. The CDR3 is CASSQDLTGGQPQHF. The CDR3 coding sequence is TGCGCCAGCAGCCAAGATTTGACAGGGGGACAGCCCCAGCATTTT.

V gene TRBV5-6 combines with J gene TRBJ2-2; D not certain. The germline CDR1 and CDR2 sequences are SGHDT and YYEEEE. The V end lost 4 bases, the J end lost 1 base, and 8 bases lay between the germline ends. CDR3 length: 14 amino acids. The CDR3: CASSGGLNTGELFF. The CDR3 DNA reads TGTGCCAGCAGCGGCGGCCTGAACACCGGGGAGCTGTTTTTT. The full variable domain, rest sourced from reference TRBV5-6 and TRBJ2-2, is DAGVTQSPTHLIKTRGQQVTLRCSPKSGHDTVSWYQQALGQGPQFIFQYYEEEERQRGNFPDRFSGHQFPNYSSELNVNALLLGDSALYLCASSGGLNTGELFFGEGSRLTVL.

This chain links TRBV6-1 with TRBJ1-1; possibly TRBD1 for D (5 bases). Trimming left V 5 bases short and J 1 base short, with 14 bases between. The germline CDR1 and CDR2 sequences are MNHNS and SASEGT. This CDR3 spans 15 amino acids. CDR3 in DNA: TGTGCCAGCAGTTCCGGCAGGGTCTGGAACACTGAAGCTTTCTTT. Protein product: CASSSGRVWNTEAFF.

The DNA of the CDR3 is TGCGCCAGCATAGCGGCCTCCATTCGCCATGAGCAGTTCTTC. As protein: CASIAASIRHEQFF. The V and J genes are TRBV10-2 and TRBJ2-1, with a weak D call TRBD2 (6 bases). Germline values: CDR1 WSHSY, CDR2 SAAADI. The CDR3 runs to 14 residues. The ends were cut back, 7 bases at V and 8 bases at J, with 18 bases in the middle.

V is TRBV7-8 and J is TRBJ2-7, with 7 bases identical to TRBD2. Losses at the gene ends were 3 bases for V and 2 bases for J; bases not matched to a gene: 4. This CDR3 region has 14 residues. Germline V CDR1 and CDR2: SGHVS, FQNEAQ. The CDR3 DNA is TGTGCCAGCAGCTTCCCGGGGGGTACCTACGAGCAGTACTTC. Protein product: CASSFPGGTYEQYF.

V usage is TRBV11-3 and J usage is TRBJ2-7; TRBD2 is a possible D gene (6 bases). The CDR3 spans 13 residues. CDR1 and CDR2 (germline): SGHNT, YENEEA. Trimming removed 5 bases at V and 6 bases at J, with 14 bases between. CDR3 region: CASSPRPEGEQYF. The CDR3 DNA reads as TGTGCCAGCAGCCCCCGCCCGGAGGGCGAGCAGTACTTC.

V is TRBV6-5 and J is TRBJ1-5, with 9 bases lining up with TRBD1. Germline CDR1 and CDR2: MNHEY and SVGAGI. The CDR3 runs 13 residues. Trimming cost V 6 bases and J 9 bases; bases outside gene matches: 6. The CDR3 DNA reads TGTGCCAGCAGAGGGACAGGGTCGTTGCCCCAGCATTTT. Protein product: CASRGTGSLPQHF.

The chain recombines TRBV6-5 with TRBJ2-2; perhaps TRBD1 as D (6 bases). This CDR3 has 16 residues. Germline V gene lookup returns CDR1 MNHEY and CDR2 SVGAGI. V was clipped by 1 base and J by 1 base, with 10 bases between them. DNA for the CDR3: TGTGCCAGCAGTTACTACGTGACAGGGAACACCGGGGAGCTGTTTTTT. Translating gives CASSYYVTGNTGELFF.

The gene calls are TRBV7-2 and TRBJ1-1, with unresolved D. V lost 5 bases and J 2 bases, leaving 15 bases between the germline ends. Germline CDR1 reads SGHTA; CDR2 reads FQGNSA. This CDR3 has 15 amino acids. As DNA, the CDR3 is TGTGCCAGCAGCCCTACTCCAGGAAGAAACACTGAAGCTTTCTTT. Amino acids: CASSPTPGRNTEAFF.

This sequence joins TRBV5-1 and TRBJ2-1, with 14 bases lining up with TRBD2. After removal of 7 bases from V and 0 bases from J, the junction contained 9 bases not matched to a gene. CDR3 length: 18 amino acids. CDR1 is SGHRS and CDR2 is YFSETQ in the germline V gene. The CDR3 nucleotides are TGCGCCAGCGGGACTAGCGGGAGTGTCATTTTCTCCTACAATGAGCAGTTCTTC. Translated: CASGTSGSVIFSYNEQFF. The whole variable domain, remainder taken from reference TRBV5-1 and TRBJ2-1, is KAGVTQTPRYLIKTRGQQVTLSCSPISGHRSVSWYQQTPGQGLQFLFEYFSETQRNKGNFPGRFSGRQFSNSRSEMNVSTLELGDSALYLCASGTSGSVIFSYNEQFFGPGTRLTVL.

The chain carries TRBV11-2 and TRBJ2-7, with 8 bases fitting TRBD1. Germline assignment: CDR1 SGHAT and CDR2 FQNNGV. The CDR3 has 14 amino acids. With V trimmed by 3 bases and J by 6 bases, 7 bases remained unmatched. CDR3 nucleotide sequence: TGTGCCAGCAGCTTGGTGATCGACAGGGGCGAGCAGTACTTC. Translation: CASSLVIDRGEQYF.